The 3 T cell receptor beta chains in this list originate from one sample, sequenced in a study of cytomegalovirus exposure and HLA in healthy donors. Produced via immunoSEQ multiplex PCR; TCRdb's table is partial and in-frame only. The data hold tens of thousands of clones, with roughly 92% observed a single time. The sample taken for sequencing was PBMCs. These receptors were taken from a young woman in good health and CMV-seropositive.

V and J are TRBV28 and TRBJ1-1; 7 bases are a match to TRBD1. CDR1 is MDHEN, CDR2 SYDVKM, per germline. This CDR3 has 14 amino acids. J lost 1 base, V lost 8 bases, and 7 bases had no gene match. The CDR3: CASRAQGKNTEAFF. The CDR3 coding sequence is TGTGCCAGCCGGGCACAGGGGAAGAACACTGAAGCTTTCTTT.

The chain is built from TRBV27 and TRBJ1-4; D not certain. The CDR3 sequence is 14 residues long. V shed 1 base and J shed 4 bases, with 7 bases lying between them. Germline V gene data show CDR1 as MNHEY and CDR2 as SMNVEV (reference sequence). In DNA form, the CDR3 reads TGTGCCAGCAGTTTATACCGGGGTAATGAAAAACTGTTTTTT. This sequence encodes CASSLYRGNEKLFF.

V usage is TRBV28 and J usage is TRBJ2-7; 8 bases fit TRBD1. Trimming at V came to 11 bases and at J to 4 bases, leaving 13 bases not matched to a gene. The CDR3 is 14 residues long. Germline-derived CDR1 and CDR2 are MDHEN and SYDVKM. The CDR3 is CAAREDRAPYEQYF. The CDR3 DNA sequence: TGTGCCGCCAGGGAGGACAGGGCGCCATACGAGCAGTACTTC.